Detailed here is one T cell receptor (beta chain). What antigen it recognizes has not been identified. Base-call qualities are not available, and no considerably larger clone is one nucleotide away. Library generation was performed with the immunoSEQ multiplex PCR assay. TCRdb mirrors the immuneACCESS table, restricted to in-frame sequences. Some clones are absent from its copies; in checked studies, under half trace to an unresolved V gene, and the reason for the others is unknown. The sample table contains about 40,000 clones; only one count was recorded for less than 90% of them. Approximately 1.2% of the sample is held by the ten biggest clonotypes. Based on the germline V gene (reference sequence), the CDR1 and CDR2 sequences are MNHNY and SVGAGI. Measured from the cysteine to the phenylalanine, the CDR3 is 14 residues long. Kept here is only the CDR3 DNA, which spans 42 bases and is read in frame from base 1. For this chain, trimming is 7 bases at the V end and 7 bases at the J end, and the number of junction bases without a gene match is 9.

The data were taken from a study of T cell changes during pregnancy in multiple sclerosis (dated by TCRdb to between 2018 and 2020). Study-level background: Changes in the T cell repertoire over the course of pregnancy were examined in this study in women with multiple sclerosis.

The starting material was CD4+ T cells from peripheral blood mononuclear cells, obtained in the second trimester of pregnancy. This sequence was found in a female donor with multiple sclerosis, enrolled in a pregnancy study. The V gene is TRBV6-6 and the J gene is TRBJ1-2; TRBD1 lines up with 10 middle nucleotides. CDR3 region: CASKARQGARGYTF. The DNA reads TGTGCCAGCAAAGCCCGACAGGGGGCTCGTGGCTACACCTTC.